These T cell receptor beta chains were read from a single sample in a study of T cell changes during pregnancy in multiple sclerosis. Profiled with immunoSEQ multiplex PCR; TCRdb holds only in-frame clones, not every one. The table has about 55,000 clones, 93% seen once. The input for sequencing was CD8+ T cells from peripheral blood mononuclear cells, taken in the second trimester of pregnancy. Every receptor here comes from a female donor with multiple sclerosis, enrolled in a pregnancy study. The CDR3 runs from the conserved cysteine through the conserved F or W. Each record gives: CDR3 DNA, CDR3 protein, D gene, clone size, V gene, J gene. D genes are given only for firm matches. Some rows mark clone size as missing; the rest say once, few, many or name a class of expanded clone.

TGTGCCAGCAGCCCCCAGGGCGGGGAGCTGTTTTTT,CASSPQGGELFF,NA,NA,TRBV7-9,TRBJ2-2
TGTGCCAGTAGGGACAGTCCTTATAGCAATCAGCCCCAGCATTTT,CASRDSPYSNQPQHF,NA,NA,TRBV19,TRBJ1-5
TGTGCCAGTAGTATAGGGGCAGGGTGGGAGCAGTACTTC,CASSIGAGWEQYF,NA,NA,TRBV19,TRBJ2-7
TGCGCCAGCAGCCAAGGACCAGGGAGGGATGAAAAACTGTTTTTT,CASSQGPGRDEKLFF,NA,NA,TRBV4-1,TRBJ1-4
TGTGCCAGCAGACCCAGGGGGGCTAGCTACGAGCAGTACTTC,CASRPRGASYEQYF,NA,NA,TRBV6-1,TRBJ2-7
TGTGCCAGCAGCCCACAGGGGGCAACCGGGGAGCTGTTTTTT,CASSPQGATGELFF,TRBD1,NA,TRBV7-9,TRBJ2-2
TGTGCCAGCAGTGAAGGACAGTACTCCGCAACTAATGAAAAACTGTTTTTT,CASSEGQYSATNEKLFF,NA,NA,TRBV6-1,TRBJ1-4
TGCGCCAGCAGCCAAGATCGGGGGACAGGGGGCGCGGGTGGCTACACCTTC,CASSQDRGTGGAGGYTF,TRBD1,NA,TRBV4-1,TRBJ1-2
TGTGCCAGCAGTGAATACCCTGTGGACAGTGAAGCTTTCTTT,CASSEYPVDSEAFF,NA,NA,TRBV6-1,TRBJ1-1
TGTGCCAGCCGGGACAGAAGACTCTCTGGGGCCAACGTCCTGACTTTC,CASRDRRLSGANVLTF,TRBD1,NA,TRBV19,TRBJ2-6
TGTGCCTGGGCGTTCCTCCACAATGAGCAGTTCTTC,CAWAFLHNEQFF,NA,NA,TRBV30,TRBJ2-1
TGTGCCAGCAGTCCGTTACAGGTCTCTCGTGGTCAGCCCCAGCATTTT,CASSPLQVSRGQPQHF,NA,NA,TRBV27,TRBJ1-5
TGTGCCAGCAGTGTCTTCGGCGGCTACGAGCAGTACTTC,CASSVFGGYEQYF,NA,NA,TRBV27,TRBJ2-7
TGTGCCAGCCCTGACAGCATGAACACTGAAGCTTTCTTT,CASPDSMNTEAFF,NA,NA,TRBV27,TRBJ1-1
TGCAGCGTTCCCGGCCCGACCTCGGAGGGCTACACCTTC,CSVPGPTSEGYTF,NA,NA,TRBV29-1,TRBJ1-2
TGTGCCAGCAGTTCAGGGATCAATGAGCAGTTCTTC,CASSSGINEQFF,NA,NA,TRBV11-3,TRBJ2-1
TGTGCCAGCAGCCCTGAAGGGACAGGGGGCATCGAGCAGTACTTC,CASSPEGTGGIEQYF,TRBD1,NA,TRBV6-5,TRBJ2-7
TGTGCCAGCAGTGACGCGAAAGGGGGCTTCAATGAGCAGTTCTTC,CASSDAKGGFNEQFF,TRBD1,NA,TRBV6-4,TRBJ2-1
TGTGCCAGCAGTGAAGCGCTACGGACAGGACTGAACACTGAAGCTTTCTTT,CASSEALRTGLNTEAFF,TRBD1,NA,TRBV2,TRBJ1-1
TGTGCCAGCAGTTCCTCCACCGGGGAGCTGTTTTTT,CASSSSTGELFF,NA,NA,TRBV27,TRBJ2-2
TGTGCCAGCAGCTTGAGGGACAGGGTCCCAGATACGCAGTATTTT,CASSLRDRVPDTQYF,TRBD1,NA,TRBV7-6,TRBJ2-3
TGTGCCAGCAGTTTAGGGGAGACAGGGAACACAGATACGCAGTATTTT,CASSLGETGNTDTQYF,TRBD1,NA,TRBV28,TRBJ2-3
TGTGCCAGCAGCGTATCGGCCCTAAGGACTAGCCTGAATGAGCAGTTCTTC,CASSVSALRTSLNEQFF,TRBD2,NA,TRBV9,TRBJ2-1
TGTGCCAGCAGCCGTAGCGCGGGAGTCTACGCCAATGAGCAGTTCTTC,CASSRSAGVYANEQFF,TRBD2,NA,TRBV7-9,TRBJ2-1
TGTGCTAGTGGTTTGGGACAGATTCATGGCTACACCTTC,CASGLGQIHGYTF,NA,NA,TRBV12-5,TRBJ1-2
TGCAGCGTTGAGAGTCCTAGCGGGCTCTCCTACAATGAGCAGTTCTTC,CSVESPSGLSYNEQFF,TRBD2,once,TRBV29-1,TRBJ2-1
TGCAGCGTGGCTAGCGGGAGCACGCAGCAGTTCTTC,CSVASGSTQQFF,TRBD2,NA,TRBV29-1,TRBJ2-1
TGTGCCAGCAGCTCCCCCGGACTAGCGGGAGGCGAGCAGTACTTC,CASSSPGLAGGEQYF,TRBD2,NA,TRBV7-6,TRBJ2-7